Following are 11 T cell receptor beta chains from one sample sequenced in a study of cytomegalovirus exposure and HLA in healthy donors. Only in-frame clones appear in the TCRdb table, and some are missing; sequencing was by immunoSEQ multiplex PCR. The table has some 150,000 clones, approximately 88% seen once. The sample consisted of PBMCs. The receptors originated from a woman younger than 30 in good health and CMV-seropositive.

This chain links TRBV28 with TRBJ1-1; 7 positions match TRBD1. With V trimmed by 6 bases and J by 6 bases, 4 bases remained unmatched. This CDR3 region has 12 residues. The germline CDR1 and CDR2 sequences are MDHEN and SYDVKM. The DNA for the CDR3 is TGTGCCAGCAGGTCCCAGGGGGCTGAAGCTTTCTTT. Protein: CASRSQGAEAFF.

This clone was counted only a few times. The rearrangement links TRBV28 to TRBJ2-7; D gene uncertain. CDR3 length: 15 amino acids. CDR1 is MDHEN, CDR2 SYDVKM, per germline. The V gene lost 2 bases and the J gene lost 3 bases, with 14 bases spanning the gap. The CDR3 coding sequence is TGTGCCAGCAGTTTAGTACACAACGATTACTACGAGCAGTACTTC. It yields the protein CASSLVHNDYYEQYF.

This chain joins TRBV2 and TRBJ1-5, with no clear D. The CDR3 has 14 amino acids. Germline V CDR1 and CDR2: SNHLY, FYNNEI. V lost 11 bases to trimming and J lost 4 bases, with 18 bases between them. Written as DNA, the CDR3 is TGTGCCCCCCGCCCCCGGGGTGGGAATCAGCCCCAGCATTTT. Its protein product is CAPRPRGGNQPQHF.

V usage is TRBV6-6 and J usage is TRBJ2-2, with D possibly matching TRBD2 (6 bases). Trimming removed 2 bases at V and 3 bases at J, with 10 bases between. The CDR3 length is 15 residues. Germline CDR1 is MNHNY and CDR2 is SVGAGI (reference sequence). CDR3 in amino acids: CASSYGGIYTGELFF. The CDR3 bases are TGTGCCAGCAGTTACGGGGGGATTTACACCGGGGAGCTGTTTTTT.

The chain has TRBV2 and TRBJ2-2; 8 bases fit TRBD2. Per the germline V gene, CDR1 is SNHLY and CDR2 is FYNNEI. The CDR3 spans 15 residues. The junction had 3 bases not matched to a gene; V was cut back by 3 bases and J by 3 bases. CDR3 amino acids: CASSESGRDTGELFF. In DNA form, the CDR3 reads TGTGCCAGCAGTGAGAGCGGGAGAGACACCGGGGAGCTGTTTTTT. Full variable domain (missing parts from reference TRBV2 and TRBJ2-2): EPEVTQTPSHQVTQMGQEVILRCVPISNHLYFYWYRQILGQKVEFLVSFYNNEISEKSEIFDDQFSVERPDGSNFTLKIRSTKLEDSAMYFCASSESGRDTGELFFGEGSRLTVL.

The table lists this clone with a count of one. The CDR3 coding sequence is TGTGCCAGCAGCGACGGACAGGGACGCACTGAAGCTTTCTTT. Translation gives CASSDGQGRTEAFF. The gene calls are TRBV5-4 and TRBJ1-1; 8 bases are shared with TRBD1. V dropped 4 bases and J dropped 4; count of bases not matched to a gene: 6. CDR3 length: 14 residues. Germline lookup yields CDR1 SGHNT and CDR2 YYREEE (reference sequence).

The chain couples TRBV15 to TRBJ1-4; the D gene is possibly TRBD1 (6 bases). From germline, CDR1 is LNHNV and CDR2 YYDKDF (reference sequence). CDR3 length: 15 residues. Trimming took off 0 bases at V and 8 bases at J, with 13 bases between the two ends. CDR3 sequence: CATSRDRPDREKLFF. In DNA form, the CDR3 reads TGTGCCACCAGCAGAGACCGCCCCGACAGGGAAAAACTGTTTTTT.

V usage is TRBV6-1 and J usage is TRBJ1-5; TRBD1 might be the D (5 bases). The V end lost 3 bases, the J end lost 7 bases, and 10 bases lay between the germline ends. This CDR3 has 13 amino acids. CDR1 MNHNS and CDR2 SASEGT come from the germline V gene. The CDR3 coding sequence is TGTGCCAGCAGTGATTTAGGGGTCCAGCCCCAGCATTTT. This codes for CASSDLGVQPQHF.

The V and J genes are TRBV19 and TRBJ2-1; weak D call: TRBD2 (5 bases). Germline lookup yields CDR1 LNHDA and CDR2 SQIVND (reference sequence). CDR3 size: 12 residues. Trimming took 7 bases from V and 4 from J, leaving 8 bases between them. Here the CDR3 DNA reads TGTGCCAGTACACCGGGATACAATGAGCAGTTCTTC. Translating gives CASTPGYNEQFF.

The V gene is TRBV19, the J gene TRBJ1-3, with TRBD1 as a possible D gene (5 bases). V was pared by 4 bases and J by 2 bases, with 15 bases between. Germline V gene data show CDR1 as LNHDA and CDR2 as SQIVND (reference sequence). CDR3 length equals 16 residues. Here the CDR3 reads CASSSPLGGTGNTIYF. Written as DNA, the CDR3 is TGTGCCAGTAGTAGTCCCCTCGGGGGGACTGGAAACACCATATATTTT.

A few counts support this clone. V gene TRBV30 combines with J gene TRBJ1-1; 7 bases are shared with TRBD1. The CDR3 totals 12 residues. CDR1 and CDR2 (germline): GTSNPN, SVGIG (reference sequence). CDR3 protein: CAVGQYNTEAFF. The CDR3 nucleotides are TGTGCTGTGGGACAGTATAACACTGAAGCTTTCTTT.